A single sample is the source of the 5 T cell receptor beta chains below, sequenced in a study of blood T cell repertoires in COVID-19. Assay: immunoSEQ multiplex PCR; the TCRdb copy retains only in-frame clones and omits some. This table holds under 200,000 clones, 85% to 90% found once. The sequencing sample was made of peripheral blood. The receptor source for this set is a man aged 35-49 years with active or convalescent COVID-19.

This chain links TRBV7-3 with TRBJ2-1, with D uncertain. V lost 6 bases to trimming and J lost 4 bases, with 10 bases between them. The germline gives CDR1 SGHTA, CDR2 FQGTGA. The CDR3 is 13 residues long. As DNA, the CDR3 is TGTGCCAGCAGTCCACTAAGTTACAATGAGCAGTTCTTC. Its translation: CASSPLSYNEQFF.

This chain links TRBV19 with TRBJ1-1; 10 bases fit TRBD1. Germline V gives CDR1 LNHDA, CDR2 SQIVND (reference sequence). The CDR3 is 18 amino acids. V gave up 0 bases and J gave up 5 bases; unmatched junction bases: 12. CDR3 sequence: CASSIELGTGVDRTEAFF. The CDR3 DNA is TGTGCCAGTAGTATAGAACTGGGGACAGGGGTCGACCGGACTGAAGCTTTCTTT.

Only one count was recorded for this clone. The chain uses TRBV19 and TRBJ1-2, with D perhaps TRBD1 (5 bases). V was trimmed by 1 base and J by 6 bases, leaving 12 bases between them. The CDR3 spans 14 residues. Germline CDR1 and CDR2: LNHDA and SQIVND (reference sequence). DNA of the CDR3: TGTGCCAGTAGTATAGGGCGGGGCGCAGATGGCTACACCTTC. Its translation is CASSIGRGADGYTF.

This chain links TRBV6-2 or TRBV6-3 with TRBJ2-7; 12 nucleotides match TRBD1. In germline, CDR1 is MNHEY, CDR2 SVGEGT. The CDR3 totals 17 residues. V was pared by 6 bases and J by 7 bases, with 16 bases of the junction left unmatched. The chain's CDR3 is CASSSPLGQGARSEQYF. DNA for the CDR3: TGTGCCAGCAGCTCACCATTGGGACAGGGGGCGCGGTCGGAGCAGTACTTC.

The genes are TRBV28 and TRBJ1-5; D uncertain. The CDR3 has 16 amino acids. Germline lookup yields CDR1 MDHEN and CDR2 SYDVKM. The V end lost 3 bases, the J end lost 1 base, and 13 bases lay between the germline ends. CDR3 DNA: TGTGCCAGCAGTTTGGAAGGAATGGGCAGCAATCAGCCCCAGCATTTT. This sequence encodes CASSLEGMGSNQPQHF.